The clone carrying this T cell receptor (beta chain) was counted between two and nine times. Its antigen is as yet unknown. The data were taken from a study of T-cell reconstitution after alpha-beta-depleted transplantation in children. Study outcomes and limitations: Approximately two months post-transplant, alpha-beta T cells reportedly originated from several hundred expanded graft clones.

Preparing the TCRbeta library involved the use of unique molecular identifiers. Using its own MiXCR run on the PCR reads, TCRdb lists one record per CDR3 protein. The sample has roughly 670,000 distinct CDR3 sequences, under 15% seen once; the top ten hold 0.79%. CDR1 SEHNR and CDR2 FQNEAQ come from the germline V gene (reference sequence). The CDR3 totals 15 residues. With V trimmed by 0 bases and J by 6 bases, 4 bases remained unmatched. The material sequenced was PBMCs, taken before TCRalphabeta/CD19-depleted stem cell transplant. The chain has TRBV7-9 and TRBJ2-1; 8 bases match TRBD2. This sequence originates from a girl aged 2-10 years with congenital amegakaryocytic thrombocytopenia, due to receive a stem cell transplant. Here the CDR3 reads CASSLASGSFNEQFF. In DNA, the CDR3 is TGTGCCAGCAGCTTAGCCAGCGGGAGCTTCAATGAGCAGTTCTTC. Together with reference TRBV7-9 and TRBJ2-1, the CDR3 gives the full variable domain: DTGVSQNPRHKITKRGQNVTFRCDPISEHNRLYWYRQTLGQGPEFLTYFQNEAQLEKSRLLSDRFSAERPKGSFSTLEIQRTEQGDSAMYLCASSLASGSFNEQFFGPGTRLTVL.